A selection of T cell receptor beta chains follows, all from one sample in a study of regulatory T cells in long-lasting Graves disease. TCRdb passed the multiplex PCR reads through MiXCR, listing each CDR3 protein once. The table lists a few hundred thousand distinct CDR3 sequences, around 20% of them singletons. The sequences come from peripheral blood mononuclear cells (PBMCs), collected when the disease was refractory, from a patient treated with antithyroid drugs. The receptors were gathered from a female donor with Graves disease. Each CDR3 is given with its conserved first and last residue. Each record gives: CDR3 length, clone size, V gene, J gene, D gene, CDR3 protein, CDR3 DNA. A D gene is named only where the DNA matches it firmly. Expanded clones are given a class, and other clones once, few, many or no size at all.

>14|few|TRBV4-1|TRBJ2-7|-
CASSPGIYSYEQYF
TGCGCCAGCAGCCCCGGGATCTACTCCTACGAGCAGTACTTC
>13|many|TRBV10-3|TRBJ1-2|-
CAISRGQLDGYTF
TGTGCCATCAGCCGGGGACAATTGGATGGCTACACCTTC
>15|-|TRBV7-2|TRBJ2-6|-
CASSSRTSGANVLTF
TGTGCCAGCAGCTCGCGGACCTCTGGGGCCAACGTCCTGACTTTC
>16|few|TRBV28|TRBJ2-7|TRBD2
CASSPGLAGDTYEQYF
TGTGCCAGCAGCCCAGGACTAGCGGGCGATACCTACGAGCAGTACTTC
>16|many|TRBV6-9|TRBJ1-6|TRBD1
CASSYVGQGNNSPLHF
TGTGCCAGCAGTTACGTTGGACAGGGGAATAATTCACCCCTCCACTTT
>13|-|TRBV30|TRBJ2-4|-
CAWISRAKNIQYF
TGTGCCTGGATCAGTAGGGCCAAAAACATTCAGTACTTC
>14|-|TRBV19|TRBJ1-1|-
CASTPGRANTEAFF
TGTGCCAGTACCCCTGGACGGGCGAACACTGAAGCTTTCTTT
>15|few|TRBV20-1|TRBJ1-5|-
CSARDPFHSNQPQHF
TGCAGTGCTAGAGATCCTTTTCATAGCAATCAGCCCCAGCATTTT
>16|few|TRBV7-9|TRBJ1-5|-
CASSPPGLGSNQPQHF
TGTGCCAGCAGCCCCCCGGGGTTGGGGAGCAATCAGCCCCAGCATTTT
>15|once|TRBV20-1|TRBJ2-7|TRBD2
CSAKLAGGPLHEQYF
TGCAGTGCTAAATTAGCGGGAGGTCCCCTCCACGAGCAGTACTTC
>15|few|TRBV20-1|TRBJ1-1|-
CSASLGGRLNTEAFF
TGCAGTGCTAGCTTAGGGGGGCGATTGAACACTGAAGCTTTCTTT
>17|many|TRBV11-2|TRBJ1-1|-
CASSLHVGSGRGTEAFF
TGTGCCAGCAGCTTACACGTGGGTTCAGGGCGGGGCACTGAAGCTTTCTTT
>12|-|TRBV5-4|TRBJ1-1|-
CASSFQSTEAFF
TGTGCCAGCAGCTTCCAGTCCACTGAAGCTTTCTTT
>15|few|TRBV18|TRBJ2-7|TRBD1
CASFVSADRAGEQYF
TGTGCCAGCTTCGTATCAGCGGACAGGGCAGGCGAGCAGTACTTC
>14|once|TRBV6-1|TRBJ2-2|TRBD2
CAITGGGQAGELFF
TGTGCCATCACCGGGGGGGGACAAGCCGGGGAGCTGTTTTTT
>16|-|TRBV7-9|TRBJ2-7|TRBD1
CASSSFEGQGAYEQYF
TGTGCCAGCAGTTCTTTTGAGGGACAGGGGGCCTACGAGCAGTACTTC
>13|-|TRBV14|TRBJ2-1|-
CASSQDRWGEQFF
TGTGCCAGCAGCCAAGATCGCTGGGGTGAGCAGTTCTTC
>14|many|TRBV2|TRBJ2-2|-
CASIWGDDTGELFF
TGTGCCAGCATCTGGGGGGATGATACCGGGGAGCTGTTTTTT
>17|-|TRBV27|TRBJ2-3|TRBD1
CASSLSRGQGGGDTQYF
TGTGCCAGCAGTTTATCGAGGGGACAGGGGGGAGGTGATACGCAGTATTTT
>17|few|TRBV27|TRBJ2-7|TRBD2
CASSRRLTSSSSYEQYF
TGTGCCAGCAGCCGAAGACTGACTAGCTCGTCCTCCTACGAGCAGTACTTC
>16|-|TRBV20-1|TRBJ2-3|TRBD1
CSASRETGSATDTQYF
TGCAGTGCTAGCCGTGAGACAGGGAGTGCCACAGATACGCAGTATTTT
>12|-|TRBV7-9|TRBJ2-7|-
CASSLSPGEQYF
TGTGCCAGCAGCTTGTCCCCCGGCGAGCAGTACTTC
>14|few|TRBV7-2|TRBJ2-7|TRBD2
CASSLRTRTYEQYF
TGTGCCAGCAGCCTAAGGACTAGGACCTACGAGCAGTACTTC
>15|many|TRBV6-5|TRBJ2-7|TRBD2
CASSSWTSGSYEQYF
TGTGCCAGCAGTTCATGGACTAGCGGGAGCTACGAGCAGTACTTC
>17|many|TRBV12-3/TRBV12-4|TRBJ2-2|TRBD2
CASSTGLAGPRTGELFF
TGTGCCAGCAGCACGGGACTAGCGGGACCAAGGACCGGGGAGCTGTTTTTT
>12|many|TRBV7-2|TRBJ2-7|-
CASSLQAIEQYF
TGTGCCAGCAGCTTACAAGCCATCGAGCAGTACTTC
>15|-|TRBV5-5|TRBJ2-6|-
CASSLRGNGANVLTF
TGTGCCAGCAGCTTGAGGGGTAATGGGGCCAACGTCCTGACTTTC
>14|many|TRBV29-1|TRBJ1-1|-
CSVHTGMPNTEAFF
TGCAGCGTGCACACAGGGATGCCGAACACTGAAGCTTTCTTT
>15|many|TRBV20-1|TRBJ1-5|-
CSARDIRVPNQPQHF
TGCAGTGCTAGAGATATCAGGGTTCCCAATCAGCCCCAGCATTTT
>18|-|TRBV7-2|TRBJ2-6|-
CASSLVAGLGSGANVLTF
TGTGCCAGCAGCTTAGTGGCAGGGTTGGGCTCTGGGGCCAACGTCCTGACTTTC
>13|few|TRBV6-1|TRBJ2-7|-
CASRPRLADEQYF
TGTGCCAGCAGACCACGATTGGCGGACGAGCAGTACTTC
>15|-|TRBV27|TRBJ1-3|TRBD1
CASRRDSDNGNTIYF
TGTGCCAGCCGCCGGGACAGCGATAATGGAAACACCATATATTTT
>15|-|TRBV25-1|TRBJ1-1|-
CASSEDGSWNTEAFF
TGTGCCAGCAGTGAAGATGGGAGTTGGAACACTGAAGCTTTCTTT
>14|many|TRBV7-2|TRBJ2-5|TRBD2
CASSVLAGVEAQYF
TGTGCCAGCAGCGTACTAGCGGGAGTAGAGGCCCAGTACTTC